The clone carrying this T cell receptor beta chain was found a few times. The target antigen is unknown. These data belong to a study of cytomegalovirus exposure and HLA in healthy donors. About the research overall: Earlier work reported 95 million to 130 million unique TCR beta sequences from about 200 million T cells.

Study outcomes and limitations: In a later analysis, at a false discovery rate of 0.05, roughly 17,000 TCR beta sequences matched HLA alleles.

PCR amplification relied on 60 Vbeta primers (plus 13 Jbeta primers). Profiling relied on immunoSEQ multiplex PCR, and the TCRdb table lists in-frame clones only, not all of them. The sample contains around 190,000 clones, 85% to 90% of which appear only once. Healthy people donating bone marrow made up the donors. The sequenced sample consisted of PBMCs. The TCR sequence derives from a woman aged 18 to 35 in good health and CMV-seronegative.

The CDR3 DNA reads as TGTGCCAGTAGTCGGGGGGGGGCTCGAGAGACCCAGTACTTC. Residues: CASSRGGARETQYF. V gene TRBV19 combines with J gene TRBJ2-5, with TRBD2 identical over 8 bases. Germline-derived CDR1 and CDR2 are LNHDA and SQIVND (reference sequence). Trimming cost V 5 bases and J 4 bases; bases outside gene matches: 6. CDR3 size: 14 residues.